This TCR beta chain originates from a study of CD8 T cells in Susac syndrome. TEMRA cells were FACS-enriched, with CD8+ and CD4+ T cells isolated negatively. With respect to this clonotype: No antigen is known for it.

Germline assignment: CDR1 SQVTM and CDR2 ANQGSEA. The CDR3 has 12 residues. The V gene lost 4 bases and the J gene lost 0 bases, with 7 bases spanning the gap. Study-level findings and limits: It was acknowledged in the study that the number of individuals who were included in its TCR sequencing and HLA analysis was relatively small.

RNA in amounts of roughly 0.5 to 1 ug was reverse transcribed with random hexamers. TCR beta CDR3 was amplified by immunoSEQ multiplex PCR. This amplification extended across 54 Vbeta and 13 Jbeta segments. Via MiXCR, TCRdb re-called the immunoSEQ multiplex PCR reads, giving one row per CDR3 protein. The table lists 140,000 or so distinct CDR3 sequences, approximately 96% of them singletons. What was sequenced was CD4+ T cells from PBMCs. This clonotype was sampled from a human donor with multiple sclerosis. The rearrangement uses TRBV29-1 and TRBJ2-7, with a tentative D call TRBD1 (6 bases). The CDR3 is CSVVQGSYEQYF. The CDR3 DNA reads TGCAGCGTTGTACAGGGCTCCTACGAGCAGTACTTC.